One and the same sample provided the 18 T cell receptor beta chains below, sequenced in a study of vaccination and CD4 T cells after COVID-19. The treatment is: approximately 11-day PBMC culture with coronavirus spike peptide pools or control peptides (ViraFEST assay). Cultured CD4+ T cell DNA was sequenced using the Oncomine TCR Beta short-read assay. TCRdb re-derived calls from the PCR reads in MiXCR, one entry per CDR3 protein. The sample gives about 18,000 distinct CDR3 sequences, around three quarters of which show up once; less than 6% is in the top ten. For these TCRs, the target antigens are not known. The sequenced sample consisted of CD4+ T cells from blood, cultured in vitro. Every receptor here comes from a human donor who had recovered from COVID-19.

The CDR3 sequence is CASSYGVAGGLVDTQYF. For the CDR3, the DNA is TGTGCCAGCAGTTATGGGGTAGCGGGAGGGCTGGTAGATACGCAGTATTTT. This rearrangement joins TRBV6-5 to TRBJ2-3, with 11 positions matching TRBD2. The junction had 10 bases not matched to a gene; V was cut back by 3 bases and J by 5 bases. This CDR3 has 17 residues. The V gene's germline CDR1 is MNHEY and CDR2 SVGAGI.

This rearrangement joins TRBV2 to TRBJ1-2; tentatively, D is TRBD1 (6 bases). V was clipped by 3 bases and J by 6 bases, with 14 bases between them. Germline V gives CDR1 SNHLY, CDR2 FYNNEI. CDR3 length equals 14 residues. CDR3 nucleotide sequence: TGTGCCAGCAGTGACTTCCGGGACATCGATGGCTACACCTTC. It specifies CASSDFRDIDGYTF.

The CDR3 DNA follows: TGTGCCAGCAGCTTAGGGGGGACAACCAACACTGAAGCTTTCTTT. Translating it yields CASSLGGTTNTEAFF. The chain couples TRBV7-2 to TRBJ1-1; D might be TRBD1 (6 bases). Germline values: CDR1 SGHTA, CDR2 FQGNSA. CDR3 size: 15 residues. V lost 1 base, J lost 2 bases, and 11 bases lay in between.

V usage is TRBV24-1 and J usage is TRBJ1-3; unclear D gene. Trimming pared 4 bases from V and 0 bases from J, leaving 12 bases between. Germline CDR1 is KGHDR and CDR2 is SFDVKD. The CDR3 spans 16 residues. CDR3 region: CATSERGLSSGNTIYF. DNA of the CDR3: TGTGCCACCAGTGAACGAGGCCTGAGCTCTGGAAACACCATATATTTT.

The chain recombines TRBV6-5 with TRBJ2-5; 9 bases map to TRBD1. Germline CDR1 reads MNHEY; CDR2 reads SVGAGI. Unmatched junction bases numbered 12, after V lost 4 bases and J lost 0 bases. CDR3 length: 18 residues. The chain's CDR3 is CASSFRYSGTGYQETQYF. The CDR3, as DNA: TGTGCCAGCAGTTTCCGATATTCCGGGACAGGGTACCAAGAGACCCAGTACTTC.

This rearrangement joins TRBV7-2 to TRBJ1-5; tentatively, D is TRBD1 (5 bases). Germline values: CDR1 SGHTA, CDR2 FQGNSA. The CDR3 has 15 residues. The V and J ends lost 7 bases and 4 bases respectively, with 17 bases between them. As DNA, the CDR3 is TGTGCCAGCACCTACGGCTCGGGGGAGAATCAGCCCCAGCATTTT. Its protein product is CASTYGSGENQPQHF.

The rearrangement joins TRBV7-2 to TRBJ1-1, with D unresolved. The CDR3 covers 15 residues. The germline V and J ends were trimmed by 4 bases and 1 base, with 13 bases remaining between them. Germline CDR1 is SGHTA and CDR2 is FQGNSA. The CDR3 region is CASSSHWLPNTEAFF. CDR3 nucleotides: TGTGCCAGCAGCTCCCATTGGCTCCCGAACACTGAAGCTTTCTTT.

The chain combines TRBV28 with TRBJ2-4; D may be TRBD1 or TRBD2 (5 bases each). Germline V lookup: CDR1 MDHEN, CDR2 SYDVKM. The CDR3 covers 13 residues. V lost 3 bases and J 9 bases, leaving 12 bases between the germline ends. CDR3 protein: CASSFGRETIQYF. The CDR3 nucleotides read TGTGCCAGCAGTTTCGGCAGGGAGACCATTCAGTACTTC.

CDR3 sequence reads: CSAKRWDRGLLNTEAFF. DNA of the CDR3: TGCAGTGCAAAGAGGTGGGACAGGGGGCTTCTGAACACTGAAGCTTTCTTT. The V gene is TRBV20-1, the J gene TRBJ1-1; 12 nucleotides align to TRBD1. The CDR3 has 17 residues. Germline loops: CDR1 DFQATT, CDR2 SNEGSKA (reference sequence). J lost 0 bases, V lost 6 bases, and 11 bases had no gene match.

V and J are TRBV7-2 and TRBJ2-7; D not certain. Germline values: CDR1 SGHTA, CDR2 FQGNSA. V was cut by 2 bases and J by 0 bases, with 11 bases left in between. The CDR3 is made up of 15 amino acids. This chain's CDR3 is CASSLIGTFSYEQYF. CDR3 sequence (DNA): TGTGCCAGCAGCTTAATAGGCACCTTCTCCTACGAGCAGTACTTC.

CDR3 residues: CSARTEFLNQPQHF. In DNA, the CDR3 is TGCAGTGCTAGAACGGAATTCCTGAATCAGCCCCAGCATTTT. The chain carries TRBV20-1 and TRBJ1-5, with D unresolved. This CDR3 spans 14 amino acids. Germline V gene sequence: CDR1 DFQATT, CDR2 SNEGSKA (reference sequence). Trimming cost V 2 bases and J 4 bases, with 12 bases left between them.

The rearrangement joins TRBV12-3 or TRBV12-4 to TRBJ1-6; 7 bases agree with TRBD1. The CDR3 has 19 amino acids. Losses at the gene ends were 7 bases for V and 7 bases for J; bases not matched to a gene: 22. The DNA for the CDR3 is TGTGCCAGCACCCATATGACAGGGAGGGCCCTATTTGCCAATTCACCCCTCCACTTT. The encoded protein is CASTHMTGRALFANSPLHF.

This chain uses TRBV12-3 or TRBV12-4 with TRBJ1-2; 7 bases are a match to TRBD1. CDR3 length: 14 residues. J gave up 2 bases and V 4 bases, and 4 bases lay outside the gene matches. CDR3 sequence: CASSSYRGNYGYTF. The DNA of the CDR3 is TGTGCCAGCAGTTCATACAGGGGAAACTATGGCTACACCTTC.

The chain combines TRBV19 with TRBJ1-5; no reliable D call. V was clipped by 7 bases and J by 7 bases, with 23 bases between them. The CDR3 has 16 amino acids. Germline loops: CDR1 LNHDA, CDR2 SQIVND (reference sequence). The CDR3 reads CASKTHVLKGGQPQHF. In DNA form, the CDR3 reads TGTGCCAGTAAAACCCACGTTTTGAAGGGAGGACAGCCCCAGCATTTT.

The chain has TRBV20-1 and TRBJ2-3, with 8 bases matching TRBD2. With 1 base clipped from V and 4 bases from J, the junction kept 7 bases outside the gene matches. The CDR3 is 15 residues long. Germline V CDR1 and CDR2: DFQATT, SNEGSKA (reference sequence). In DNA form, the CDR3 reads TGCAGTGCTAGAGTCCCAGCGGGAGTGTCAGATACGCAGTATTTT. Its translation is CSARVPAGVSDTQYF.

V and J are TRBV7-6 and TRBJ2-3, with D maybe TRBD2 (5 bases). The CDR3 is 16 amino acids. Trimming left V 5 bases short and J 4 bases short, with 19 bases between. Germline CDR1 and CDR2: SGHVS and FNYEAQ. CDR3 loop: CASSAVGGGLADTQYF. The CDR3, as DNA: TGTGCCAGCAGCGCCGTTGGCGGAGGCTTGGCAGATACGCAGTATTTT.

CDR3 residues: CASSEYSGHILGGYTF. The CDR3 coding sequence is TGTGCCAGCAGTGAATATTCAGGACACATTCTGGGTGGCTACACCTTC. This chain uses TRBV25-1 with TRBJ1-2, with a possible D match to TRBD1 (5 bases). Germline V CDR1 and CDR2: MGHDK, SYGVNS. This CDR3 comprises 16 residues. The V gene lost 0 bases and the J gene lost 7 bases, with 18 bases spanning the gap.

This sequence joins TRBV29-1 and TRBJ2-7; tentatively, D is TRBD2 (5 bases). The length of the CDR3 is 12 residues. V was cut by 7 bases and J by 2 bases, with 12 bases left in between. Germline CDR1 SQVTM, CDR2 ANQGSEA. CDR3 loop: CSAGRDTYEQYF. The DNA for the CDR3 is TGCAGCGCCGGCCGGGATACCTACGAGCAGTACTTC.